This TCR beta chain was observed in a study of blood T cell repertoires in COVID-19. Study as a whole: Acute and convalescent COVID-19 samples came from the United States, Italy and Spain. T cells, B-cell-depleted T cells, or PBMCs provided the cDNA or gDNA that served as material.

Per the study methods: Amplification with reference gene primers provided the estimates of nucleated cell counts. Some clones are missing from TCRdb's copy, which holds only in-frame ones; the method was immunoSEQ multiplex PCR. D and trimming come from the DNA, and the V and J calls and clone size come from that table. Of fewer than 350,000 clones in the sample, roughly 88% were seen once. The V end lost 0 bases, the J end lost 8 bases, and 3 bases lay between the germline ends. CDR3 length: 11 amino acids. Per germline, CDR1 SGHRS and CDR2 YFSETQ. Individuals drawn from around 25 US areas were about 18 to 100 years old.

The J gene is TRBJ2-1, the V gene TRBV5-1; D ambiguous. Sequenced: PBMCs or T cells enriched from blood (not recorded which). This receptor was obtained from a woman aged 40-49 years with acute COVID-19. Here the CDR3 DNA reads TGCGCCAGCAGCTTGGCGGATGAGCAGTTCTTC. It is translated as CASSLADEQFF.